The present T cell receptor beta chain was sequenced within a study of post-analysis software for immune sequencing data. Study-wide context: Patients had relapsing-remitting, secondary progressive or progressive-relapsing multiple sclerosis; some lacked subtype.

Germline lookup yields CDR1 MNHEY and CDR2 SVGEGT. The CDR3 sequence is 11 residues long. With 5 bases removed from V and 11 bases from J, the gap between germline ends came to 12 bases. Unique molecular identifiers featured in each of the TCR beta cDNA libraries. T cells numbering roughly 0.85 to 11 million gave rise to a few hundred thousand cDNA molecules. Using its own MiXCR run on the PCR reads, TCRdb lists one record per CDR3 protein. Of about 380,000 distinct CDR3 sequences in the sample, roughly 36% are singletons; the top ten hold about an eighth. Whole-study findings and limits: Comparison of patients with controls showed five TRBV segments more frequent in patients, TRBV5-6, TRBV5-1 and TRBV20-1 among them. The F measure placed samples prepared in the same batch into strongly shared clusters. Patients with multiple sclerosis recorded significantly lower normalized Chao1 diversity than controls, the study found.

This clonotype was seen a single time. Antigen unknown. This sequence originates from a girl aged 10-17 years with multiple sclerosis. Source material: blood. The gene calls are TRBV6-2 or TRBV6-3 and TRBJ2-5; D may be TRBD2 (5 bases). CDR3 DNA sequence: TGTGCCAGCAGTCAGGCGTGGGAGCAGTACTTC. Protein product: CASSQAWEQYF.